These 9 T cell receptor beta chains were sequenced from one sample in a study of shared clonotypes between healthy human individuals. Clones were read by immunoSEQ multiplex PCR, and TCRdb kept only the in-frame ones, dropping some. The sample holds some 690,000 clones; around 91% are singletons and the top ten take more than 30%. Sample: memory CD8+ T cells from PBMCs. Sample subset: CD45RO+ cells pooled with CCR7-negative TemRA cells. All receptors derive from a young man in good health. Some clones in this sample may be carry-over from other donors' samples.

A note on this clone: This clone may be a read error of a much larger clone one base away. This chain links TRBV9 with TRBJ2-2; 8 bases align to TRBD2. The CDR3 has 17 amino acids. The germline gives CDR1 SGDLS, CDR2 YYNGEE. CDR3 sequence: CASRVDPGGGHTGELFF. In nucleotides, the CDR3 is TGTGCCAGCCGCGTAGATCCCGGGGGGGGACACACCGGGGAGCTGTTTTTT.

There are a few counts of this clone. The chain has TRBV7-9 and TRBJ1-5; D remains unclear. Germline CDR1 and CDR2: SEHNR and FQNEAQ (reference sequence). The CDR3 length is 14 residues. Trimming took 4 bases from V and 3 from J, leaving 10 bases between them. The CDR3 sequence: CASSSTGTNQPQHF. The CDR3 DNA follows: TGTGCCAGCAGCTCCACTGGAACCAATCAGCCCCAGCATTTT.

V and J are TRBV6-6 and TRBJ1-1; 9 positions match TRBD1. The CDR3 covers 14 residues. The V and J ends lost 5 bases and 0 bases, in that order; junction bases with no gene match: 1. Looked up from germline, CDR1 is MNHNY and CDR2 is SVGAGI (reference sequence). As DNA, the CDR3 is TGTGCCAGCAGTCGGGACAGGGTGAACACTGAAGCTTTCTTT. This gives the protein CASSRDRVNTEAFF.

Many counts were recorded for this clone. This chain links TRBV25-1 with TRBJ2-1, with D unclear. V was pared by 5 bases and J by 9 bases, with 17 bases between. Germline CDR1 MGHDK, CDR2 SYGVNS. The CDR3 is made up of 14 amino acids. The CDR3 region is CASSRMGYSAEQFF. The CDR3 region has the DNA TGTGCCAGCAGTCGGATGGGGTACAGCGCTGAGCAGTTCTTC.

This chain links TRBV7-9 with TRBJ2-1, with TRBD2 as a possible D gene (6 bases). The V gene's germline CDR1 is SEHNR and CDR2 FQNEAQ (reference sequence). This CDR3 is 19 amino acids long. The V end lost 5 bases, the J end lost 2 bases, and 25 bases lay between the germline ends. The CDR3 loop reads CASSPPAAQRLVTYNEQFF. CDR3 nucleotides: TGTGCCAGCAGCCCTCCCGCGGCCCAAAGACTAGTAACCTACAATGAGCAGTTCTTC.

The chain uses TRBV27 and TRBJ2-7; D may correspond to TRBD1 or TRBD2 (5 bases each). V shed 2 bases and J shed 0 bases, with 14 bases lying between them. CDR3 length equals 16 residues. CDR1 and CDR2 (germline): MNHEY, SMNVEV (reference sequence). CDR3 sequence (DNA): TGTGCCAGCAGTTTAAGCCGTTGGGGGAGCTCCTACGAGCAGTACTTC. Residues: CASSLSRWGSSYEQYF.

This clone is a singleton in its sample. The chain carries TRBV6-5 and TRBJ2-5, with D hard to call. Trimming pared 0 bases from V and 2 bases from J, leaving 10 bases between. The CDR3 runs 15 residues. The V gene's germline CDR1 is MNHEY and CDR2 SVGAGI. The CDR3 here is CASSYSASVQETQYF. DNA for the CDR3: TGTGCCAGCAGTTACTCGGCCAGCGTACAAGAGACCCAGTACTTC.

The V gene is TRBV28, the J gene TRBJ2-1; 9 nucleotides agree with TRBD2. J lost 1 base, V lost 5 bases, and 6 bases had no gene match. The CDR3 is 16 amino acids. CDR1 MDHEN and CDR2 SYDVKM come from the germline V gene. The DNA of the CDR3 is TGTGCCAGCAGTCCGACTAGCGGAGCATCCTACAATGAGCAGTTCTTC. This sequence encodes CASSPTSGASYNEQFF.

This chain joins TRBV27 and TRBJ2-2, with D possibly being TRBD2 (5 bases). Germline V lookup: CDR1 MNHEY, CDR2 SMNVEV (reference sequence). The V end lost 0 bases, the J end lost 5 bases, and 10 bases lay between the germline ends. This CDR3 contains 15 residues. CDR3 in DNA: TGTGCCAGCAGTTTATCGGTAGCGAGGACCGGGGAGCTGTTTTTT. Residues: CASSLSVARTGELFF.